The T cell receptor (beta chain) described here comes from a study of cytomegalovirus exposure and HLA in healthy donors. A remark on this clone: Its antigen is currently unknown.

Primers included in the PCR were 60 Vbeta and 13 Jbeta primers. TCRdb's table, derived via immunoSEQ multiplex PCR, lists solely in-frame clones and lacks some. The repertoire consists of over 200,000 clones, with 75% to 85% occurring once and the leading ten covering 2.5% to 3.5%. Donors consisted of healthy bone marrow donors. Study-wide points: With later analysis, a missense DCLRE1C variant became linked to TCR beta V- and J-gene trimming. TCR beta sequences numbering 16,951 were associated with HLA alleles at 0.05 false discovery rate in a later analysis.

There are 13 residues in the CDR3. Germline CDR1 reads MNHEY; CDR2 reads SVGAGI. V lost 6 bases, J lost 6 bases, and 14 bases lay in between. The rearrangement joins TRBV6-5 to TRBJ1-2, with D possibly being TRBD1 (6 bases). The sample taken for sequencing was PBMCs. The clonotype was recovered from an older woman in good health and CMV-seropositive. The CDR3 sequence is CASRGTGTNGYTF. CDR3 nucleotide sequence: TGTGCCAGCAGGGGAACAGGGACAAATGGCTACACCTTC.